Shown below are 3 T cell receptor beta chains from a single sample sequenced in a study of T-cell reconstitution after alpha-beta-depleted transplantation in children. During its preparation, the TCRbeta library received unique molecular identifiers. TCRdb independently ran MiXCR on the PCR reads; one entry per CDR3 protein. The repertoire has around 300,000 distinct CDR3 sequences, around a tenth of them found once; the top ten carry 23%. The starting material was peripheral blood, obtained 180 days after TCRalphabeta/CD19-depleted stem cell transplant. Receptors originate from a male patient aged 2-15 years who had a stem cell transplant for chronic granulomatous disease, so the T cells may come from the graft donor.

In this sample, this clonotype turned up many times. This chain links TRBV28 with TRBJ2-2, with a weak D call TRBD2 (6 bases). The V end was cut by 6 bases, the J end by 5 bases, with 16 bases between. This CDR3 is built from 15 residues. Germline V CDR1 and CDR2: MDHEN, SYDVKM. This chain's CDR3 is CASRGPGVYTGELFF. The CDR3, as DNA: TGTGCCAGCAGGGGACCGGGGGTATATACCGGGGAGCTGTTTTTT.

This clonotype was seen repeatedly, ten times or more. The V call is TRBV5-6, the J call TRBJ1-6; possible D gene TRBD1, 6 bases. The CDR3 covers 14 residues. Germline V gene sequence: CDR1 SGHDT, CDR2 YYEEEE. The germline V and J ends were trimmed by 4 bases and 7 bases, with 12 bases remaining between them. CDR3 region: CASSTGQPNSPLHF. In nucleotides, the CDR3 is TGTGCCAGCAGCACCGGACAGCCCAATTCACCCCTCCACTTT. The complete variable domain, with remaining parts taken from reference TRBV5-6 and TRBJ1-6, reads DAGVTQSPTHLIKTRGQQVTLRCSPKSGHDTVSWYQQALGQGPQFIFQYYEEEERQRGNFPDRFSGHQFPNYSSELNVNALLLGDSALYLCASSTGQPNSPLHFGNGTRLTVT.

This clonotype showed up many times. This chain connects TRBV3-1 to TRBJ2-5; D is ambiguous. Germline V CDR1 and CDR2: LGHDT, YNNKEL (reference sequence). Trimming stripped 1 base from V and 5 bases from J, with 14 bases between. The length of the CDR3 is 15 residues. This CDR3 reads CASSQGPATRETQYF. CDR3 bases: TGTGCCAGCAGCCAAGGGCCAGCGACCCGGGAGACCCAGTACTTC.